Listed here are 28 T cell receptor beta chains from one sample, sequenced in a study of OX40 agonist ivuxolimab in advanced cancers. Clones were sequenced by immunoSEQ multiplex PCR, and TCRdb holds only the in-frame ones, with some missing. The sample consists of tens of thousands of clones, roughly nine tenths of them appearing once. Sequenced material: CD4+ or CD8+ T cells sorted from blood, taken in a trial of the OX40 agonist ivuxolimab. Every receptor here comes from an adult with an advanced solid tumor such as melanoma, head and neck, liver or kidney cancer.

V and J are TRBV5-6 and TRBJ2-7, with TRBD2 as a possible D gene (6 bases). V was trimmed by 4 bases and J by 2 bases, leaving 13 bases between them. The CDR3 is 14 residues long. CDR1 and CDR2 from the germline V gene are SGHDT and YYEEEE. The CDR3 coding sequence is TGTGCCAGCAGCCCGGAGGGCGGCGCCTACGAGCAGTACTTC. Translating gives CASSPEGGAYEQYF.

The chain links TRBV5-1 to TRBJ2-1; no clear D. Per germline, CDR1 SGHRS and CDR2 YFSETQ. Trimming removed 0 bases at V and 6 bases at J, with 7 bases between. This CDR3 has 13 residues. CDR3 DNA: TGCGCCAGCAGCTTGGGTCCTAGCAATGAGCAGTTCTTC. Its translation: CASSLGPSNEQFF.

The chain has TRBV19 and TRBJ2-7; D is unresolved. The CDR3 is 15 residues long. V dropped 5 bases and J dropped 2 bases, with 16 bases sitting between them. Germline V gives CDR1 LNHDA, CDR2 SQIVND (reference sequence). This chain's CDR3 is CASSPWSRDPYEQYF. The CDR3 nucleotides are TGTGCCAGTAGTCCTTGGTCGCGCGATCCCTACGAGCAGTACTTC.

The J gene is TRBJ2-6, the V gene TRBV7-8, with TRBD1 identical over 9 bases. With 3 bases clipped from V and 0 bases from J, the junction kept 6 bases outside the gene matches. The CDR3 runs to 18 residues. From germline, CDR1 is SGHVS and CDR2 FQNEAQ. The CDR3 region is CASSLGTGTISGANVLTF. CDR3 nucleotide sequence: TGTGCCAGCAGCTTGGGGACAGGGACCATCTCTGGGGCCAACGTCCTGACTTTC.

This clone was seen a handful of times. This chain joins TRBV4-3 and TRBJ1-1; TRBD1 aligns across 9 bases. The trim removed 1 base at V and 5 bases at J, leaving 11 bases unmatched. Germline V gene lookup returns CDR1 LGHNA and CDR2 YSLEER. The CDR3 runs to 17 residues. The CDR3 DNA sequence: TGCGCCAGCAGCCAAGCCGGGACAGGGTTAGTTGGAACTGAAGCTTTCTTT. Residues: CASSQAGTGLVGTEAFF.

In nucleotides, the CDR3 is TGTGCCAGCAGTGAAGGGGGGGGAGACTACGAGCAGTACTTC. Translation: CASSEGGGDYEQYF. The chain links TRBV2 to TRBJ2-7, with 7 bases fitting TRBD2. The CDR3 is 14 amino acids. Unmatched junction bases numbered 3, after V lost 1 base and J lost 3 bases. Germline-derived CDR1 and CDR2 are SNHLY and FYNNEI.

The genes are TRBV11-1 and TRBJ2-1; 9 nucleotides align to TRBD2. CDR1 and CDR2 (germline): SGHAT, FQDESV (reference sequence). The CDR3 is made up of 17 amino acids. V shed 5 bases, J shed 6 bases, and the junction held 14 bases outside the gene matches. The CDR3 DNA follows: TGTGCCAGCAGCGTAACACCAGCGGGGGGTACCTTCAATGAGCAGTTCTTC. Translating it yields CASSVTPAGGTFNEQFF.

This sequence joins TRBV5-6 and TRBJ1-1; D gene ambiguous. The germline gives CDR1 SGHDT, CDR2 YYEEEE. Trimming pared 9 bases from V and 11 bases from J, leaving 23 bases between. The CDR3 loop spans 13 amino acids. The CDR3 bases are TGTGCCACCGGAACGCCAGGTTACCGCGAGGCTTTCTTT. Residues: CATGTPGYREAFF.

The gene calls are TRBV4-1 and TRBJ2-7; 8 nucleotides align to TRBD2. The CDR3 length is 16 residues. Looked up from germline, CDR1 is MGHRA and CDR2 is YSYEKL. With V trimmed by 0 bases and J by 7 bases, 11 bases remained unmatched. CDR3 protein: CASSQESGRGREEQYF. The CDR3, as DNA: TGCGCCAGCAGCCAAGAATCCGGGAGGGGCCGGGAGGAGCAGTACTTC.

CDR3 nucleotide sequence: TGTGCCAGCAGTTCGACAGGGGGCTTTACAGATACGCAGTATTTT. Translation: CASSSTGGFTDTQYF. The chain recombines TRBV2 with TRBJ2-3, with TRBD1 matching over 10 bases. V lost 5 bases and J lost 3; bases outside the gene matches: 5. In germline, CDR1 is SNHLY, CDR2 FYNNEI. This CDR3 region has 15 residues.

DNA of the CDR3: TGTGCCAGCAGAGAAGGGTATACCGGGACAGGGGATGGCTACACCTTC. It translates to CASREGYTGTGDGYTF. The rearrangement joins TRBV7-9 to TRBJ1-2, with TRBD1 identical over 10 bases. Per germline, CDR1 SEHNR and CDR2 FQNEAQ (reference sequence). The CDR3 totals 16 residues. J lost 6 bases, V lost 6 bases, and 13 bases had no gene match.

This chain connects TRBV7-2 to TRBJ2-7; TRBD2 agrees at 8 bases. Losses at the gene ends were 3 bases for V and 4 bases for J; bases not matched to a gene: 5. The CDR3 totals 14 residues. CDR1 SGHTA and CDR2 FQGNSA come from the germline V gene. The CDR3 loop is CASSFGLALYEQYF. DNA of the CDR3: TGTGCCAGCAGCTTCGGACTAGCCCTTTACGAGCAGTACTTC.

V and J are TRBV6-6 and TRBJ1-4, with no clear D. CDR3 size: 14 residues. V gave up 1 base and J gave up 4 bases, with 7 bases separating them. Germline-derived CDR1 and CDR2 are MNHNY and SVGAGI (reference sequence). The CDR3 nucleotides read TGTGCCAGCAGTTACTTCGGCAATAATGAAAAACTGTTTTTT. Amino acid sequence: CASSYFGNNEKLFF.

As concerns this clone: The same CDR3 also results from other DNA sequences found in this sample. The V gene is TRBV6-5, the J gene TRBJ2-7; 7 positions match TRBD2. The CDR3 runs 14 residues. Germline V CDR1 and CDR2: MNHEY, SVGAGI. V dropped 0 bases and J dropped 1; count of bases not matched to a gene: 0. The CDR3 DNA follows: TGTGCCAGCAGTTACTCGGGGGGGTCCTACGAGCAGTACTTC. Protein: CASSYSGGSYEQYF.

The V call is TRBV2, the J call TRBJ2-3; 9 bases are shared with TRBD2. Germline CDR1 is SNHLY and CDR2 is FYNNEI. This CDR3 comprises 13 residues. Germline trimming cut 9 bases from V and 4 bases from J; bases unmatched to any gene: 5. The CDR3 DNA reads TGTGCCAGGAGGCGGGGGGGCGCAGATACGCAGTATTTT. Its translation: CARRRGGADTQYF.

There are a few counts of this clone. The chain joins TRBV7-8 to TRBJ2-5; tentative D call: TRBD1 (6 bases). From germline, CDR1 is SGHVS and CDR2 FQNEAQ. Trimming left V 6 bases short and J 0 bases short, with 8 bases between. The CDR3 runs 13 residues. CDR3 sequence reads: CASRTGYQETQYF. Here the CDR3 DNA reads TGTGCCAGCAGGACAGGATACCAAGAGACCCAGTACTTC. The variable domain in full, completed from reference TRBV7-8 and TRBJ2-5, reads GAGVSQSPRYKVAKRGQDVALRCDPISGHVSLFWYQQALGQGPEFLTYFQNEAQLDKSGLPSDRFFAERPEGSVSTLKIQRTQQEDSAVYLCASRTGYQETQYFGPGTRLLVL.

V and J are TRBV7-8 and TRBJ1-5; a weak D match, TRBD1 (5 bases). This CDR3 region has 16 residues. The germline V gene has CDR1 SGHVS and CDR2 FQNEAQ. V dropped 0 bases and J dropped 5 bases, with 14 bases sitting between them. The CDR3 region is CASSLAEGVVDQPQHF. The CDR3 DNA sequence: TGTGCCAGCAGCTTAGCGGAAGGGGTGGTGGATCAGCCCCAGCATTTT. Drawing the rest from reference TRBV7-8 and TRBJ1-5, the complete variable domain is GAGVSQSPRYKVAKRGQDVALRCDPISGHVSLFWYQQALGQGPEFLTYFQNEAQLDKSGLPSDRFFAERPEGSVSTLKIQRTQQEDSAVYLCASSLAEGVVDQPQHFGDGTRLSIL.

V and J are TRBV27 and TRBJ2-5; 9 positions match TRBD2. CDR1 and CDR2 (germline): MNHEY, SMNVEV (reference sequence). The CDR3 spans 16 residues. J was trimmed by 5 bases and V by 4 bases; bases with no gene match: 11. This chain's CDR3 is CASSSRLAASPETQYF. CDR3 in DNA: TGTGCCAGCAGTTCCCGACTAGCGGCTTCACCTGAGACCCAGTACTTC.

V usage is TRBV10-3 and J usage is TRBJ1-1; D unresolved. V was clipped by 3 bases and J by 5 bases, with 13 bases between them. This CDR3 region has 14 residues. CDR1 is ENHRY and CDR2 is SYGVKD in the germline V gene. Written as DNA, the CDR3 is TGTGCCATCAGTGATTCCGGGGAGGTAACTGAAGCTTTCTTT. Amino acid sequence: CAISDSGEVTEAFF.

V is TRBV2 and J is TRBJ2-5, with D unclear. The CDR3 is 13 amino acids. The germline gives CDR1 SNHLY, CDR2 FYNNEI. Trimming removed 2 bases at V and 5 bases at J, with 9 bases between. CDR3 protein: CASSELAKETQYF. The DNA of the CDR3 is TGTGCCAGCAGTGAACTGGCCAAGGAGACCCAGTACTTC.

The rearrangement uses TRBV14 and TRBJ2-7; 11 nucleotides match TRBD2. Germline CDR1 reads SGHDN; CDR2 reads FVKESK. With V trimmed by 5 bases and J by 3 bases, 3 bases remained unmatched. The length of the CDR3 is 14 residues. The CDR3 bases are TGTGCCAGCAGCTTGGGACTAGCGGACTACGAGCAGTACTTC. Translation: CASSLGLADYEQYF.

This sequence joins TRBV29-1 and TRBJ2-7, with D perhaps matching TRBD1 (5 bases). Trimming removed 5 bases from V and 3 bases from J, with 14 bases in between. Germline V lookup: CDR1 SQVTM, CDR2 ANQGSEA. The CDR3 spans 13 residues. The CDR3 DNA follows: TGCAGCGTTTTATTAGGGGCGGACTACGAGCAGTACTTC. It encodes CSVLLGADYEQYF.

This clone was picked up a small number of times. The J gene is TRBJ1-5, the V gene TRBV6-1; D remains ambiguous. The CDR3 runs to 11 residues. The germline V gene encodes CDR1 MNHNS and CDR2 SASEGT. The V end lost 3 bases, the J end lost 7 bases, and 4 bases lay between the germline ends. The CDR3 DNA reads as TGTGCCAGCAGTGAGTGGCAGCCCCAGCATTTT. Its protein product is CASSEWQPQHF.

The chain is built from TRBV19 and TRBJ2-2; the match to TRBD2 covers 7 bases. Trimming cost V 7 bases and J 2 bases; bases outside gene matches: 1. Germline V gene lookup returns CDR1 LNHDA and CDR2 SQIVND (reference sequence). This CDR3 has 13 residues. As DNA, the CDR3 is TGTGCCAGTACGGGGGGTAACACCGGGGAGCTGTTTTTT. It translates to CASTGGNTGELFF.

This clone has more than one count but fewer than ten. This chain links TRBV28 with TRBJ1-1; a weak D match, TRBD1 (5 bases). Deletions cut 5 bases from V and 3 bases from J, with 13 bases between. Germline-derived CDR1 and CDR2 are MDHEN and SYDVKM. This CDR3 region has 14 residues. The CDR3 protein is CASSASWGDTEAFF. DNA of the CDR3: TGTGCCAGCAGTGCCTCGTGGGGGGACACTGAAGCTTTCTTT.

The rearrangement joins TRBV7-9 to TRBJ1-2; perhaps TRBD1 as D (5 bases). Germline loops: CDR1 SEHNR, CDR2 FQNEAQ (reference sequence). There are 13 residues in the CDR3. Trimming took off 4 bases at V and 6 bases at J, with 12 bases between the two ends. The DNA of the CDR3 is TGTGCCAGCAGCTATCAGGGAGGGCATGGCTACACCTTC. Translating it yields CASSYQGGHGYTF.

V usage is TRBV5-1 and J usage is TRBJ2-7; 8 nucleotides match TRBD1. Per the germline V gene, CDR1 is SGHRS and CDR2 is YFSETQ. The CDR3 consists of 15 residues. The trim removed 0 bases at V and 2 bases at J, leaving 4 bases unmatched. Here the CDR3 reads CASSLGQGPPYEQYF. In DNA, the CDR3 is TGCGCCAGCAGCTTGGGACAGGGGCCTCCCTACGAGCAGTACTTC.

The chain has TRBV7-6 and TRBJ2-1; 10 nucleotides match TRBD2. With V trimmed by 3 bases and J by 6 bases, 11 bases remained unmatched. Per the germline V gene, CDR1 is SGHVS and CDR2 is FNYEAQ. CDR3 length equals 17 residues. CDR3 amino acids: CASSFLEGLAEFNEQFF. Written as DNA, the CDR3 is TGTGCCAGCAGCTTCCTGGAAGGACTAGCGGAGTTCAATGAGCAGTTCTTC.